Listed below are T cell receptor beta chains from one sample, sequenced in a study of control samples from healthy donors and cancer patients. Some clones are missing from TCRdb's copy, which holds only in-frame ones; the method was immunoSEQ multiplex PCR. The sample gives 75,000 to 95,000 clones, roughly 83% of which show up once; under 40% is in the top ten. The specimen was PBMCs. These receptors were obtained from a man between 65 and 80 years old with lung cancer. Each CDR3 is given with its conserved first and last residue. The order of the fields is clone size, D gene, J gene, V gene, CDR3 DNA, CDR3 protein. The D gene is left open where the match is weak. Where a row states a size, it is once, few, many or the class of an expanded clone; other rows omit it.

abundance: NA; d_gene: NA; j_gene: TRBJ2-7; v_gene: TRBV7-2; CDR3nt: TGTGCCAGCAGCTCCAGATGGGCCTACGAGCAGTACTTC; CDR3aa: CASSSRWAYEQYF
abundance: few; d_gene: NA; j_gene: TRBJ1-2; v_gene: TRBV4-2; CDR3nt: TGTGCCAGCAGCCAAGAGCGGTTAATTAACTATGGCTACACCTTC; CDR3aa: CASSQERLINYGYTF
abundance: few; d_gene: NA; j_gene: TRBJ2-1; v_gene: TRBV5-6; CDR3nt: TGTGCCAGCAGCTTCATAACTATTAACAATGAGCAGTTCTTC; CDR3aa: CASSFITINNEQFF
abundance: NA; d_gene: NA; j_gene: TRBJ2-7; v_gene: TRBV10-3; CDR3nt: TGTGCCATCAGTGTTGGGGTCACGGGCCTTACCTACGAGCAGTACTTC; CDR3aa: CAISVGVTGLTYEQYF
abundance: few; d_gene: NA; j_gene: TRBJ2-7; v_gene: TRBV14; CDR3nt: TGTGCCAGCAGCCAAGGGACCTCCTACGAGCAGTACTTC; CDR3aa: CASSQGTSYEQYF
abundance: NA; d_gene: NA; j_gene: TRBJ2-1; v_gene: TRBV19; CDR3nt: TGTGCCAGTAGTATAGGACAGGACTACAATGAGCAGTTCTTC; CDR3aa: CASSIGQDYNEQFF
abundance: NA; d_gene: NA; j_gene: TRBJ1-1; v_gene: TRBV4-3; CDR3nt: TGCGCCAGCAGCCAATATCTCAGGGACGGGGCCACTGAAGCTTTCTTT; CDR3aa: CASSQYLRDGATEAFF
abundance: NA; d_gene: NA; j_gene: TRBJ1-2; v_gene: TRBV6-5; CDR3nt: TGTGCCAGCAGTAATATCCCAGGGCTCGACCATGGCTACACCTTC; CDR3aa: CASSNIPGLDHGYTF
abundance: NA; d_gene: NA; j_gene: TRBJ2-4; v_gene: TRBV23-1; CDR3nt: TGCGCCAGCAGCCCAGGGGAGCTAGCCAAAAACATTCAGTACTTC; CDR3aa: CASSPGELAKNIQYF
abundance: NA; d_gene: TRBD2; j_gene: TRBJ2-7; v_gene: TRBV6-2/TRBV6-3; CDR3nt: TGTGCCAGCAGCCGCAGGACTAGCGGGGTTTACGAGCAGTACTTC; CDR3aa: CASSRRTSGVYEQYF
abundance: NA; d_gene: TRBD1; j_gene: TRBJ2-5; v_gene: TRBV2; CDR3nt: TGTGCCAGCAGTTACAACAGGGGTATCGAGACCCAGTACTTC; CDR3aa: CASSYNRGIETQYF
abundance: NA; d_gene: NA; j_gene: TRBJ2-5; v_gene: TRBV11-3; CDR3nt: TGTGCCAGCAGCCCGGGACTGACCTCTCAAGAGACCCAGTACTTC; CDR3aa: CASSPGLTSQETQYF
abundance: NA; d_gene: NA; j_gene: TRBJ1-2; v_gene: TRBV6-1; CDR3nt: TGTGCCAGCAGTGAAGTAACTCACACCTTC; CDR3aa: CASSEVTHTF
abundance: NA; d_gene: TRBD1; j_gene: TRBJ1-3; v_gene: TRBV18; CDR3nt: TGTGCCAGCTCACCCCAGGGGGCGACGTCTGGAAACACCATATATTTT; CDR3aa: CASSPQGATSGNTIYF
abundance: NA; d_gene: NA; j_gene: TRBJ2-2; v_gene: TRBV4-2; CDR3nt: TGTGCCAGCAGCCAAGGAAACAGGGTGAACACCGGGGAGCTGTTTTTT; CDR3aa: CASSQGNRVNTGELFF
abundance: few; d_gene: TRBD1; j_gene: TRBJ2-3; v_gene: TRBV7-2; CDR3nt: TGTGCCAGCAGCTTGACAGGGGGCACAGATACGCAGTATTTT; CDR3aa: CASSLTGGTDTQYF
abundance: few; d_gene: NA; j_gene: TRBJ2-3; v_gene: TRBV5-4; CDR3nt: TGTGCCAGCAGCTTGGGACAGAGGATCACAGATACGCAGTATTTT; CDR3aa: CASSLGQRITDTQYF
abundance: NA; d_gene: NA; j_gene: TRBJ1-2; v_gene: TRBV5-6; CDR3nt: TGTGCCAGCAGCTCGAGCGACTATGGCTACACCTTC; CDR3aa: CASSSSDYGYTF
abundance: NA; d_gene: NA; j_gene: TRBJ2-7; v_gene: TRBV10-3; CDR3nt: TGTGCCATCAGCCAGAGCTCCTACGAGCAGTACTTC; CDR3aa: CAISQSSYEQYF
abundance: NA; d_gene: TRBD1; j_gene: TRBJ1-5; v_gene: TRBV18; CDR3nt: TGTGCCAGCTCACCCGGCCGACAGGGTTATCAGCCCCAGCATTTT; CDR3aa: CASSPGRQGYQPQHF
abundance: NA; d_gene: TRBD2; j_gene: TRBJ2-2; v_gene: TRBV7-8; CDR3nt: TGTGCCAGCAGCTTTCCCAAGCGGGGGGGCCTTGTGACCGGGGAGCTGTTTTTT; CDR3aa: CASSFPKRGGLVTGELFF
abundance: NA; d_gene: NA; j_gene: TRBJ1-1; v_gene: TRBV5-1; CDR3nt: TGCGCCAGCAGCGGACGGGGGGCCGGGAACACTGAAGCTTTCTTT; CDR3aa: CASSGRGAGNTEAFF
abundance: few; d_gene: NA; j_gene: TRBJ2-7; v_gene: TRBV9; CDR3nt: TGTGCCAGCAGCGCCCTAGGGGGTCTCGAGCAGTACTTC; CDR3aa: CASSALGGLEQYF
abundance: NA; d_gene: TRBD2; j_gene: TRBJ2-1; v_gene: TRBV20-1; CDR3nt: TGCAGTGCTAGTGTTACTAGCGGGGTCTACAATGAGCAGTTCTTC; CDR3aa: CSASVTSGVYNEQFF
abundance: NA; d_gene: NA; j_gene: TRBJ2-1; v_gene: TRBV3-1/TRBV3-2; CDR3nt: TGTGCCAGCAGCCCCGGAGGATATGAGCAGTTCTTC; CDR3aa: CASSPGGYEQFF
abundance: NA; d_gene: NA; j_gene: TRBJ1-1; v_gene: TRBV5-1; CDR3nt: TGCGCCAGCAGTGAGGGCGGCGACACTGAAGCTTTCTTT; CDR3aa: CASSEGGDTEAFF
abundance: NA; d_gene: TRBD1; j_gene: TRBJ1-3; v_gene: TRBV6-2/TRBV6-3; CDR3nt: TGTGCCAGCAGCCCAGGACAGGGGGCTTCTGGAAACACCATATATTTT; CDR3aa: CASSPGQGASGNTIYF
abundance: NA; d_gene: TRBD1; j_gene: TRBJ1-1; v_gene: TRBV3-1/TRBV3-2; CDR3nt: TGTGCCAGCAGCCAGGAAGACAGGGATAGGACTTTCTTT; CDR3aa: CASSQEDRDRTFF
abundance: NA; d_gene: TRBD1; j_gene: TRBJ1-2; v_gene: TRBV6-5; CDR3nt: TGTGCCAGCAGGACAGGGATCTATGGCTACACCTTC; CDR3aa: CASRTGIYGYTF
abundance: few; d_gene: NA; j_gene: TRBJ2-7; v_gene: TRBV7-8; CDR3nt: TGTGCCAGCAGCTCCGGGTTCCTTGGGGTTAGGGAGCAGTACTTC; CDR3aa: CASSSGFLGVREQYF
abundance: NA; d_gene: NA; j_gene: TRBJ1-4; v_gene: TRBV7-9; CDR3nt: TGTGCCAGCAGTAAACCGGGAAATGAAAAACTGTTTTTT; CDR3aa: CASSKPGNEKLFF
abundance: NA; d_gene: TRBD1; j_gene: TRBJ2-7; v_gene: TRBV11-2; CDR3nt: TGTGCCAGCAGCTTGGTACAGGGGCCCTACGAGCAGTACTTC; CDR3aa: CASSLVQGPYEQYF
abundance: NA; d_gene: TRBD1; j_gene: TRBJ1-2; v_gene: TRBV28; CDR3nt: TGTGCCAGCCGGGGACAGGGCGGCTATGGCTACACCTTC; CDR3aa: CASRGQGGYGYTF
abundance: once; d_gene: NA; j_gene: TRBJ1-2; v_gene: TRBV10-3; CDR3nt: TGTGCCATCAGTGAGGGGCAGGGGATGATTGGCTACACCTTC; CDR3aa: CAISEGQGMIGYTF
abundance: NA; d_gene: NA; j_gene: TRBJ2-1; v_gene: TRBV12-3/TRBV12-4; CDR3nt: TGTGCCAGCATCTCCGGTCAGAATGAGCAGTTCTTC; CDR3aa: CASISGQNEQFF
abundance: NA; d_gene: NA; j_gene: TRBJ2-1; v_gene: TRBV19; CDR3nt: TGTGCCAGTAGTATATCAGGGGAGATGAGGGAGCAGTTCTTC; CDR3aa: CASSISGEMREQFF
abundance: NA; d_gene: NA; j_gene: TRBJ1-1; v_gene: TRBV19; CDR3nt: TGTGCCAGTCACCCGAGGGAGAACACTGAAGCTTTCTTT; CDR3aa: CASHPRENTEAFF
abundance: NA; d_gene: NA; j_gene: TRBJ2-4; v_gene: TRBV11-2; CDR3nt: TGTGCCAGCAGCCCCCCTGGGTCGGGCAAAAACATTCAGTACTTC; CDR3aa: CASSPPGSGKNIQYF
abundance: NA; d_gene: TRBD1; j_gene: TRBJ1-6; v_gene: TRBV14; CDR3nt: TGTGCCAGCAGCGGCGTAGGACAGGGAACTACGTTTGGGAATTCACCCCTCCACTTT; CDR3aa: CASSGVGQGTTFGNSPLHF
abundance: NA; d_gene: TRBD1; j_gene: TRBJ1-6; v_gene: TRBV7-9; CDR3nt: TGTGCCAGCAGCTTACTCCCGGGACAGGGTAGGACCTATAATTCACCCCTCCACTTT; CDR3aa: CASSLLPGQGRTYNSPLHF
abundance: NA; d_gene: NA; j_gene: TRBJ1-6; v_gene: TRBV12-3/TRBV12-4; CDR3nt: TGTGCCAGCAGTCCCAATCATAATTCACCCCTCCACTTT; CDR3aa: CASSPNHNSPLHF
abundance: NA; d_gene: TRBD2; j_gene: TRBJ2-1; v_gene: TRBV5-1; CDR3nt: TGCGCCAGCAGCTTGGCCGGGACTAGCGGTCGCAATGAGCAGTTCTTC; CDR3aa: CASSLAGTSGRNEQFF
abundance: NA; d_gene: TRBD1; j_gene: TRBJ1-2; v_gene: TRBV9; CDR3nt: TGTGCCAGCAGCTCGCCAACAGGGGAAGACTATGGCTACACCTTC; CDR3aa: CASSSPTGEDYGYTF
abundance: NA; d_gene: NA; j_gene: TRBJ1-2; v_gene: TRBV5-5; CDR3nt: TGTGCCAGCACCACCGGGGGGCGGACGGGCGGCTACACCTTC; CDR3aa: CASTTGGRTGGYTF
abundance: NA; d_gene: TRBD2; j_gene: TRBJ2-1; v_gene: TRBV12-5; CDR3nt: TGTGCTAGTGCCCGGTGGGCGGGGGGATTCCGCAATGAGCAGTTCTTC; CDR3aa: CASARWAGGFRNEQFF
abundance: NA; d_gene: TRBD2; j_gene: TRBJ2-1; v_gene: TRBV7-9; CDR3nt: TGTGCCAGCAGCGAGCGGGGATCCAACAATGAGCAGTTCTTC; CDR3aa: CASSERGSNNEQFF
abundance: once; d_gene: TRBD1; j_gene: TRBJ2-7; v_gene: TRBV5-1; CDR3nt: TGCGCCAGCAGCTTAGGACAGGGGGGATTTGACGAGCAGTACTTC; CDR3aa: CASSLGQGGFDEQYF
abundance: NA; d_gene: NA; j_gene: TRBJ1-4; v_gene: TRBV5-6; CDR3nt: TGTGCCAGCAGCTTGGGACACGCGGGTGAAAAACTGTTTTTT; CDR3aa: CASSLGHAGEKLFF
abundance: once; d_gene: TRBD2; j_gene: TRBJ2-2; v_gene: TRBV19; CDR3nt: TGTGCCAGTAGTACTCCGGGACTAGCGGGGGGCATGGCCGGGGAGCTGTTTTTT; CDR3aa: CASSTPGLAGGMAGELFF
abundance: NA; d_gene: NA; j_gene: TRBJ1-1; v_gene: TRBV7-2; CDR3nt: TGTGCCAGCAGCCCCCGGGGATTGAGGGGTGGGACTGAAGCTTTCTTT; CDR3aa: CASSPRGLRGGTEAFF
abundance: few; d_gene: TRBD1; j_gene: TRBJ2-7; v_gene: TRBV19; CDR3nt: TGTGCCAGTAGAAGGACAGGAAGCGAGCAGTACTTC; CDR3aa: CASRRTGSEQYF
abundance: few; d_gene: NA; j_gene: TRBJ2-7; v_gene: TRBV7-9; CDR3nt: TGTGCCTCCAGGGGTAACTCCTACGAGCAGTACTTC; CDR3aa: CASRGNSYEQYF